This T cell receptor beta chain was observed in a study of cytomegalovirus exposure and HLA in healthy donors. In the study overall: The study placed about 81% of its approximately 430 genotyped donors in the Caucasian-associated ancestry cluster.

Researchers ran the PCR with 60 Vbeta and 13 Jbeta primers. In the authors' methods: About 12 million shared chains were among the approximately 87 million unique TCR beta chains that a later analysis counted. The table came from immunoSEQ multiplex PCR; TCRdb's copy has only in-frame clones and leaves some out. The V and J calls and the clone size are those of that table, but D and trimming were determined from the DNA. The sample consists of a few hundred thousand clones, around 83% of them appearing once. On this clone itself: The antigen is unknown.

Everyone who donated was a healthy bone marrow donor. Study observations and caveats: TRBV6-2, TRBV6-3 and other indistinguishable V segments were excluded.

Germline values: CDR1 MDHEN, CDR2 SYDVKM. The CDR3 has 15 residues. The junction had 9 bases not matched to a gene; V was cut back by 7 bases and J by 2 bases. The chain has TRBV28 and TRBJ2-7, with 9 bases aligning to TRBD1. The origin of this receptor is a girl aged 5-17 years in good health and CMV-seronegative. Specimen: PBMCs. The CDR3 loop is CASTLNRDRAYEQYF. CDR3 nucleotide sequence: TGTGCCAGCACCCTGAACCGGGACAGGGCCTACGAGCAGTACTTC. The complete variable domain, with remaining parts taken from reference TRBV28 and TRBJ2-7, reads DVKVTQSSRYLVKRTGEKVFLECVQDMDHENMFWYRQDPGLGLRLIYFSYDVKMKEKGDIPEGYSVSREKKERFSLILESASTNQTSMYLCASTLNRDRAYEQYFGPGTRLTVT.